What follows are 6 T cell receptor beta chains derived from one specimen sequenced in a study of blood T cell repertoires in COVID-19. Measured with immunoSEQ multiplex PCR; TCRdb has only the in-frame clones, and not every one. The data show 130,000 to 150,000 clones, with approximately 88% seen just once and around 4.8% held by the top ten. Sequencing was performed on peripheral blood. These receptors originate from a human donor in a cohort sampled during active COVID-19.

The chain couples TRBV7-8 to TRBJ1-1; perhaps TRBD1 as D (5 bases). The CDR3 contains 13 residues. V lost 1 base to trimming and J lost 11 bases, with 14 bases between them. Germline CDR1 SGHVS, CDR2 FQNEAQ. CDR3 coding DNA: TGTGCCAGCAGCTTAGGAGATGAGGGGAGGGCTTTCTTT. Protein sequence: CASSLGDEGRAFF.

The rearrangement joins TRBV3-1 (or the pseudogene TRBV3-2) to TRBJ2-3, with TRBD2 identical over 9 bases. Germline loops: CDR1 LGHDT, CDR2 YNNKEL (reference sequence). The CDR3 runs to 16 residues. Trimming at V came to 1 base and at J to 2 bases, leaving 4 bases not matched to a gene. CDR3 DNA: TGTGCCAGCAGCCAAGTCACTAGCGGGTCCACAGATACGCAGTATTTT. It translates to CASSQVTSGSTDTQYF.

The chain uses TRBV28 and TRBJ2-7; the match to TRBD1 covers 8 bases. This CDR3 contains 16 residues. V gave up 4 bases and J gave up 4 bases; unmatched junction bases: 12. CDR1 is MDHEN, CDR2 SYDVKM, per germline. CDR3 in DNA: TGTGCCAGCAGTTCGGCAGGGGGCCTCCACACTTACGAGCAGTACTTC. This codes for CASSSAGGLHTYEQYF.

The chain is built from TRBV19 and TRBJ2-1; D possibly corresponds to TRBD1 (6 bases). The ends were cut back, 3 bases at V and 0 bases at J, with 9 bases in the middle. This CDR3 region has 15 residues. In germline, CDR1 is LNHDA, CDR2 SQIVND (reference sequence). CDR3 region: CASSIRGYSYNEQFF. The CDR3 DNA sequence: TGTGCCAGTAGTATTAGGGGGTACTCCTACAATGAGCAGTTCTTC.

This clone came up once. The chain is built from TRBV24-1 and TRBJ2-1, with 12 positions matching TRBD2. Trimming at V came to 4 bases and at J to 8 bases, leaving 8 bases not matched to a gene. Germline V gene data show CDR1 as KGHDR and CDR2 as SFDVKD. The CDR3 sequence is 16 residues long. CDR3 loop: CATSEPPSGGVYEQFF. The CDR3 DNA sequence: TGTGCCACCAGTGAGCCCCCTAGCGGGGGGGTGTATGAGCAGTTCTTC.

This chain uses TRBV25-1 with TRBJ2-5; 9 nucleotides line up with TRBD2. The CDR3 extends over 15 amino acids. Germline V lookup: CDR1 MGHDK, CDR2 SYGVNS. The V and J ends lost 2 bases and 5 bases, in that order; junction bases with no gene match: 6. The CDR3 DNA reads TGTGCCAGCAGTGAAACTGGCGGGGGGGAGGAGACCCAGTACTTC. Its translation is CASSETGGGEETQYF. Drawing the rest from reference TRBV25-1 and TRBJ2-5, the complete variable domain is EADIYQTPRYLVIGTGKKITLECSQTMGHDKMYWYQQDPGMELHLIHYSYGVNSTEKGDLSSESTVSRIRTEHFPLTLESARPSHTSQYLCASSETGGGEETQYFGPGTRLLVL.